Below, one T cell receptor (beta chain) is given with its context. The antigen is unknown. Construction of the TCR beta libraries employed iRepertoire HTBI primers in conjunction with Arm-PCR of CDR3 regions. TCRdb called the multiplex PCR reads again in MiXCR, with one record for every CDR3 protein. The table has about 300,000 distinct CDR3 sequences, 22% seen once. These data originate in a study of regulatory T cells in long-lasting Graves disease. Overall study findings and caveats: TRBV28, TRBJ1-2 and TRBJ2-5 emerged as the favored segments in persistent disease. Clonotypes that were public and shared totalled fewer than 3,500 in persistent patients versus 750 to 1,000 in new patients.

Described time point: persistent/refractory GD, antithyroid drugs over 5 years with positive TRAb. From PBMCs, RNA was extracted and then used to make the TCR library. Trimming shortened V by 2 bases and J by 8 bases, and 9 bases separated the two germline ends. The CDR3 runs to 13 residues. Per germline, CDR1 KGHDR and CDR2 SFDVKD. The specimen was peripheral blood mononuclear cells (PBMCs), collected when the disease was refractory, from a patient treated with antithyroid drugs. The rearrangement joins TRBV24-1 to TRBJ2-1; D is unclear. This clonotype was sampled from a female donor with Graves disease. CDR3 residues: CATSDSSVDEQFF. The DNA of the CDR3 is TGTGCCACCAGTGATTCCAGCGTGGATGAGCAGTTCTTC.